This T cell receptor beta chain comes out of a study of cytomegalovirus exposure and HLA in healthy donors. As for the study in general: Caucasian-associated ancestry cluster membership applied to 75% to 85% of a few hundred genotyped donors.

Comments on this clone: Antigen specificity is unknown.

It was with 60 Vbeta and 13 Jbeta primers that the PCR ran. Measured with immunoSEQ multiplex PCR; TCRdb has only the in-frame clones, and not every one. The data show roughly 180,000 clones, 9.5% seen once. Study observations and caveats: Reports described diagnosis of cytomegalovirus status by the classifier as highly specific and sensitive. Productive status was seen about 90% or about 30% of the time for most TCR beta V segments in an earlier analysis.

The TCR was taken from a woman aged 25 to 39 in good health and CMV-seropositive. The sequenced sample consisted of PBMCs.

The CDR3 loop is CATSRGTSGLTGELFF. In DNA form, the CDR3 reads TGTGCCACCAGCAGAGGGACTAGCGGGTTGACCGGGGAGCTGTTTTTT. This rearrangement joins TRBV15 to TRBJ2-2; TRBD2 agrees at 11 bases. Germline V gives CDR1 LNHNV, CDR2 YYDKDF (reference sequence). The CDR3 has 16 residues. With 1 base clipped from V and 5 bases from J, the junction kept 3 bases outside the gene matches.